This T cell receptor beta chain was observed in a study of spatial heterogeneity in lung cancer. Study in general: Patients with untreated early-stage non-small cell lung cancer, numbering more than 55, were the donors. On average, each unique TCR and UMI combination appeared more than ten times in raw reads.

The time point is: blood at routine non-recurrence follow-up after resection. Whole RNA, isolated from tumor, nontumor lung or frozen PBMC, was sequenced without prior sorting. From germline, CDR1 is DFQATT and CDR2 SNEGSKA (reference sequence). Unmatched junction bases numbered 4, after V lost 6 bases and J lost 2 bases. This CDR3 contains 13 residues. Individually, TCR cDNA molecules were each labelled with a unique molecular identifier. MiXCR, run by TCRdb on the 5' RACE reads, gives a single entry per CDR3 protein. This sample has roughly 70,000 distinct CDR3 sequences, with nearly 9% found just once. About this clonotype itself: A much more abundant neighbour one base away suggests this may be a read error.

The rearrangement links TRBV20-1 to TRBJ2-5, with 9 bases aligning to TRBD2. The sequencing here drew on PBMCs, taken at follow-up. This receptor was taken from a female donor with early-stage non-small cell lung cancer. The CDR3 is CSAGLARQETQYF. The CDR3 region has the DNA TGCAGTGCAGGACTAGCGAGACAAGAGACCCAGTACTTC.